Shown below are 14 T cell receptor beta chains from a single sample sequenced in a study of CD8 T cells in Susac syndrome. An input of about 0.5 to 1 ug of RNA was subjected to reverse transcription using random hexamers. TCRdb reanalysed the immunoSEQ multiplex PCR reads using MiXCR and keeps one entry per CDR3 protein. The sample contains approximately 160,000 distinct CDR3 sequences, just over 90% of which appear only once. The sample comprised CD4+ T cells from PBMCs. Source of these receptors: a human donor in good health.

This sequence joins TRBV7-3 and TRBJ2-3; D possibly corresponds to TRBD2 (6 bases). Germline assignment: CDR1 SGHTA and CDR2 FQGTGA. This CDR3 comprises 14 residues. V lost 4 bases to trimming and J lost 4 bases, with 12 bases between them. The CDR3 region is CASSSTSFSDTQYF. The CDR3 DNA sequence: TGTGCCAGCAGCTCGACTAGTTTCTCAGATACGCAGTATTTT.

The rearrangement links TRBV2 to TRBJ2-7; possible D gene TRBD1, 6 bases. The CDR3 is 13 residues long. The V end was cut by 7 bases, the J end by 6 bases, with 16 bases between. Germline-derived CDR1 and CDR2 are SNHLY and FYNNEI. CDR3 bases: TGTGCCAGCACTACCCAAGGACAGTTCGAGCAGTACTTC. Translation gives CASTTQGQFEQYF.

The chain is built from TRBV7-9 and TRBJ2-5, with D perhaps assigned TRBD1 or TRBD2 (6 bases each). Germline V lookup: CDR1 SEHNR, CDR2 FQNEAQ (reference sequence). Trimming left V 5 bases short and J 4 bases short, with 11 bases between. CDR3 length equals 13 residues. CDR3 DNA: TGTGCCAGCAGCACCAAGGGGGGAGAGACCCAGTACTTC. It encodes CASSTKGGETQYF.

The CDR3 sequence is CASSLGGNLQETQYF. CDR3 sequence (DNA): TGTGCCAGCAGCTTAGGGGGAAACCTACAAGAGACCCAGTACTTC. The chain recombines TRBV7-7 with TRBJ2-5; the D is unclear. The V end was cut by 1 base, the J end by 2 bases, with 11 bases between. This CDR3 spans 15 amino acids. Germline V gene lookup returns CDR1 SSHAT and CDR2 FNYEAQ (reference sequence).

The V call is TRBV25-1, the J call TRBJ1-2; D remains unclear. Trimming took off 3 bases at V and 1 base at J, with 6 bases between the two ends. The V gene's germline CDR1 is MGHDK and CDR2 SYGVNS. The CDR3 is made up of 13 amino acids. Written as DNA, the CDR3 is TGTGCCAGCAGTGATACAGTTAACTATGGCTACACCTTC. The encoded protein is CASSDTVNYGYTF.

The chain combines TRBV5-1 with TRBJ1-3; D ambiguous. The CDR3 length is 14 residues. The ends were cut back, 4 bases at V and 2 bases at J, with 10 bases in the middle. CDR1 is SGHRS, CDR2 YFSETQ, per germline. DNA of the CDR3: TGCGCCAGCAGCCCTGACTCCACTGGAAACACCATATATTTT. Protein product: CASSPDSTGNTIYF.

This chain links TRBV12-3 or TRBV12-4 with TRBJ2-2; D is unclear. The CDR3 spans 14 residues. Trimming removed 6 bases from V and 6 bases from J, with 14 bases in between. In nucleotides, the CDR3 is TGTGCCAGCAGCGCGAGTAGAAGGGCCGGGGAGCTGTTTTTT. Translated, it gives CASSASRRAGELFF.

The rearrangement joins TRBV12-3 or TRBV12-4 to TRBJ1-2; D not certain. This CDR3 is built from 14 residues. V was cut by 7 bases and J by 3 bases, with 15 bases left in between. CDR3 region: CASNMNEGHYGYTF. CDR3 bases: TGTGCCAGCAATATGAACGAGGGCCACTATGGCTACACCTTC.

The CDR3 coding sequence is TGTGCCAGCAGCGGGGACAGGGGTAACATTCAGTACTTC. This codes for CASSGDRGNIQYF. The J gene is TRBJ2-4, the V gene TRBV5-8; 10 positions agree with TRBD1. V shed 4 bases, J shed 7 bases, and the junction held 2 bases outside the gene matches. Germline V gene lookup returns CDR1 SGHTS and CDR2 YDEGEE. This CDR3 contains 13 residues.

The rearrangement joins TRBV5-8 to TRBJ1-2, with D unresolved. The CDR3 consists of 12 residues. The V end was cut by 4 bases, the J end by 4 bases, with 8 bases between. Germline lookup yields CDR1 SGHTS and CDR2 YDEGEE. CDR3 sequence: CASSREGYGYTF. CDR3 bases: TGTGCCAGCAGCCGGGAAGGCTATGGCTACACCTTC.

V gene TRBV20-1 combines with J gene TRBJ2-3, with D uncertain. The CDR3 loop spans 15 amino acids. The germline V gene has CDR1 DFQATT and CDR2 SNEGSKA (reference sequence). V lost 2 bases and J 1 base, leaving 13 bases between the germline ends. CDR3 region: CSARPRTPGTDTQYF. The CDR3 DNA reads TGCAGTGCTAGACCTCGAACGCCAGGCACAGATACGCAGTATTTT.

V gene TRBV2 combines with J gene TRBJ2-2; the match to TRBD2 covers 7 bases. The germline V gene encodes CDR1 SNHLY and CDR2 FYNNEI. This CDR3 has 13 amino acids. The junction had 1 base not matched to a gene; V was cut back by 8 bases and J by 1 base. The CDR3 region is CASRTRNTGELFF. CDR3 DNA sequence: TGTGCCAGCCGGACTAGGAACACCGGGGAGCTGTTTTTT.

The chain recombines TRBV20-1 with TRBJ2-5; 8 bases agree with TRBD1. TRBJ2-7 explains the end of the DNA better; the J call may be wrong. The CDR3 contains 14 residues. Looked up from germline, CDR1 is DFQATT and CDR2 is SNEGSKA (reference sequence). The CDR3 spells CSARATGAVYEQYF. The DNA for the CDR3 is TGCAGTGCTAGGGCGACAGGGGCTGTTTACGAGCAGTACTTC.

The CDR3 nucleotides read TGTGCCAGCAGCTCTTACAGGGGCAGCTCCTATAATTCACCCCTCCACTTT. Its protein product is CASSSYRGSSYNSPLHF. V is TRBV5-6 and J is TRBJ1-6; TRBD1 matches 7 bases. The ends lost 3 bases at V and 0 bases at J; junction bases unmatched: 6. Germline lookup yields CDR1 SGHDT and CDR2 YYEEEE. This CDR3 spans 17 amino acids.